This section outlines one T cell receptor beta chain sequence together with its context. It has no known antigen specificity. The record has no base qualities; no much larger clone is one base away. CDR1 and CDR2 were assigned from the germline V gene as MGHRA and YSYEKL. The CDR3 has 15 amino acids, counting the end cysteine and phenylalanine. Only the CDR3 part of the read is kept: 45 bases, read in frame from the first base. From V the trimming removes 4 bases and from J it removes 6 bases, while the gene matches leave 4 bases of the junction unaccounted for. These data are taken from a study of CD4 T cells in relation to SARS-CoV-2 and coronaviruses listed by TCRdb under 2021. The study in broad terms: The ViraFEST assay cultured PBMCs with antigen for nine to ten days, then sequenced TCR beta CDR3s to find antigen-specific clonal expansions. The negative reference condition was either a culture with an HIV-1 Nef peptide pool or a culture with no peptide. HLA restriction was mapped for shared crossreactive spike epitopes using patient-derived lymphoblastoid cell lines. At the level of individual TCR clonotypes, the study measured memory CD4+ T cell crossreactivity between SARS-CoV-2 spike protein and common cold coronavirus spike proteins. Samples from a few pre-COVID donors and the naive versus memory experiments were sequenced with the Adaptive Biotechnologies TCR-sequencing kit; other data were Illumina-based. For other donors in the study, expansion assays were sequenced with a different, Illumina-based TCR-beta assay.

The study at large found these results: Roughly 65% of donors had memory CD4+ clonotypes that crossrecognized SARS-CoV-2 and at least one common cold coronavirus spike. Crossreactivity analysis centred on spike protein, so crossreactivity against other viral proteins was not assessed. Small numbers of patients and of tested TCRs were a limitation of the study. Significantly weaker SARS-CoV-2-driven expansion was shown by crossreactive clones than by monoreactive clones, consistent with antigenic imprinting. Pre-pandemic and post-infection samples were not both contributed by any donor, so tracing of the source of pre-existing responses was limited.

Libraries were made using the immunoSEQ multiplex PCR assay. Concerning the study's data processing: During preprocessing, nonproductive sequences were removed, as were CDR3s that did not start with C, did not end with F or W, or were shorter than 7 amino acids. Antigen-specific clonotypes were called with the MANAFEST web app, based on expansion relative to reference and other culture wells. A clone was considered positive if significant expansion relative to the reference culture was observed in 2 of 3 replicate wells at an FDR below 0.05. To be called positive, a clone also had to show significant expansion compared with every other tandem well and an odds ratio greater than 5. Pairwise Levenshtein distance, computed with the stringdist R package after three terminal residues were trimmed from each end, was used as the measure of CDR3 homology. Sourced from immuneACCESS, this table was stored by TCRdb with only in-frame sequences that have V and J called. A share of the clones is absent; for the studies checked, an unresolved V gene accounts for under half, and the remainder has no known explanation. V and J calls and clone size are copied from that table; D and trimming were computed from the DNA. A total of about 31,000 clones appear in this sample, 72% of them only once. The ten top clones hold 10% to 15% of the sample.

CD4+ T cells from unexposed donors were collected before the COVID-19 pandemic (2011-2018). After 10 to 11 days of culture, CD4+ T cells were isolated with the EasySep CD4+ T cell isolation kit. Unexposed donor CD4+ T cells were tested for reactivity to SARS-CoV-2 S and N and four common cold coronavirus spike pools, as cell number allowed. Each well received a few million PBMCs, cultured in IMDM supplemented with approximately 5.2% human AB serum and about 10 IU/ml IL-2. Half of the culture medium was replaced with fresh IL-2-containing medium on days 3 and 7. In general, every peptide culture condition was set up in three replicate wells. The leukapheresis product for the unexposed donors was obtained through commercial purchase. Ficoll-Paque PLUS gradient centrifugation was used to isolate PBMCs from leukapheresis product or whole blood. PBMCs were either used fresh in the expansion assay or cryopreserved at -140 degrees C. The QIAamp Micro DNA Kit was used to extract genomic DNA from the CD4+ T cells.

The sequence is built from TRBV4-1 and TRBJ2-2; 11 nucleotides in the junction match TRBD2. The sequencing sample was made of CD4+ T cells from PBMCs, cultured in vitro. The clonotype was recovered from a human donor in good health. The CDR3 protein is CASSPTSGRPGELFF. The DNA is as follows: TGCGCCAGCAGCCCAACTAGCGGGAGACCCGGGGAGCTGTTTTTT.